This TCR beta chain was sequenced for a study of CD8+CD57+ T cells in acquired aplastic anemia. As for the study in general: Each DNA sample taken from sorted CD4+ and CD8+ cells came to around 3.4 ug on average.

Study results and limitations: Patients and controls turned out to have 25 to 35 CD8+ CDR3 sequences in common.

Germline V CDR1 and CDR2: SGHNT, YYREEE (reference sequence). The CDR3 is made up of 14 amino acids. J lost 4 bases, V lost 6 bases, and 7 bases had no gene match. Genomic DNA templated the TCR beta VDJ and CDR3 profiling. From the reads, TCRdb called clonotypes with MiXCR, one entry per CDR3 protein. The sample shows under 350,000 distinct CDR3 sequences, roughly 61% of them seen only once. For sequencing, patients were chosen who had shown expansion of CD8+CD57+ cells by flow cytometry. Regarding this clonotype: As yet, its antigen is unknown.

Input material: sorted CD4+, CD8+, or CD8+CD57+ T cells (not recorded which) from PBMCs. This chain links TRBV5-4 with TRBJ2-1; TRBD1 aligns across 7 bases. The receptor's source is a human donor with aplastic anemia. For the CDR3, the DNA is TGTGCCAGCACCAAACAGGGGCGGTACAATGAGCAGTTCTTC. Its translation: CASTKQGRYNEQFF.